The present TCR beta chain was sequenced within a study of T cell changes during pregnancy in multiple sclerosis. The V gene lost 0 bases and the J gene lost 5 bases, with 14 bases spanning the gap. The germline V gene encodes CDR1 KGHSH and CDR2 LQKENI. The CDR3 loop spans 16 amino acids. Using immunoSEQ multiplex PCR, the repertoire was profiled, and TCRdb retains in-frame clones only, with some absent. This sample has approximately 44,000 clones, with approximately 92% found just once. The chain links TRBV18 to TRBJ2-1; TRBD2 might be the D (5 bases). The specimen was CD4+ T cells from peripheral blood mononuclear cells, collected in the second trimester of pregnancy. This receptor was obtained from a female donor in good health, enrolled as a control in a pregnancy study. CDR3 sequence reads: CASSPPASSLNNEQFF. The CDR3 nucleotides read TGTGCCAGCTCACCACCCGCTAGCAGCCTTAACAATGAGCAGTTCTTC.